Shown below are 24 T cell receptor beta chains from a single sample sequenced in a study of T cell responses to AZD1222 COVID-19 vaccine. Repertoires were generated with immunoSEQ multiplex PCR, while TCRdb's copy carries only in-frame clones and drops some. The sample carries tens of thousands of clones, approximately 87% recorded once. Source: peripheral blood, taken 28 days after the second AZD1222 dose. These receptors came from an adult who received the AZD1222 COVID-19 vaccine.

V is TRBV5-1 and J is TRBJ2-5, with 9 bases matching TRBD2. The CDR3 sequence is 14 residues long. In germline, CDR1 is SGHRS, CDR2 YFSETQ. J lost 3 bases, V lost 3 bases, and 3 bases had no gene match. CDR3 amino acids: CASSSGTSKETQYF. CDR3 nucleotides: TGCGCCAGCAGCTCCGGGACTAGCAAAGAGACCCAGTACTTC.

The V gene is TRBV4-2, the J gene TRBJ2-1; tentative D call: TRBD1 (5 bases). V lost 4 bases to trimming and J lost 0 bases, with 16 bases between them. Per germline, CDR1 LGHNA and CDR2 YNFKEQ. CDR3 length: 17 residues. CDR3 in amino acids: CASSPDTYSSSYNEQFF. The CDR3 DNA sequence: TGTGCCAGCAGCCCGGACACCTATTCGAGCTCCTACAATGAGCAGTTCTTC.

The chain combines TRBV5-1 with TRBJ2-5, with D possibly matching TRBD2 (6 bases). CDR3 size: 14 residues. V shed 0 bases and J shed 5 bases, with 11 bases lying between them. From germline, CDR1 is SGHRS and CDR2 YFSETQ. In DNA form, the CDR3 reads TGCGCCAGCAGCTTGGCCATAGGGAGGGAGACCCAGTACTTC. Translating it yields CASSLAIGRETQYF.

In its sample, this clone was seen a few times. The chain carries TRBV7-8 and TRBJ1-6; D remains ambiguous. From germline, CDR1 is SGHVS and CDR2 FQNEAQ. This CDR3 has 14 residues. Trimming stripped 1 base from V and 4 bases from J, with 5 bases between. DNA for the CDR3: TGTGCCAGCAGCTTAGACGGTTATAATTCACCCCTCCACTTT. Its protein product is CASSLDGYNSPLHF.

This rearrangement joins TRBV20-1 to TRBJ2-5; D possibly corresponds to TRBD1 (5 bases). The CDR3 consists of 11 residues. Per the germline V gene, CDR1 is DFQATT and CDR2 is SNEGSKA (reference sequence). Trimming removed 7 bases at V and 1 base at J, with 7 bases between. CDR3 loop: CSGQFQETQYF. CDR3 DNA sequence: TGCAGTGGACAGTTCCAAGAGACCCAGTACTTC.

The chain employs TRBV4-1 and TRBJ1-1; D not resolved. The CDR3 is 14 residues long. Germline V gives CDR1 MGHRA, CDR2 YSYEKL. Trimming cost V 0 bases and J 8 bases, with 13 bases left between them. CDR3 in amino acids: CASSQEELYSEAFF. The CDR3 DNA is TGCGCCAGCAGCCAAGAGGAATTATACTCGGAAGCTTTCTTT.

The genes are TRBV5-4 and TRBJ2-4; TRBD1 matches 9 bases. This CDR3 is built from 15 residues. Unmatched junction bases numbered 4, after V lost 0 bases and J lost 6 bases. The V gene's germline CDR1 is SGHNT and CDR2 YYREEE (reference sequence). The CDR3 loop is CASSLGGDRANIQYF. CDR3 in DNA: TGTGCCAGCAGCTTGGGAGGGGACAGGGCAAACATTCAGTACTTC.

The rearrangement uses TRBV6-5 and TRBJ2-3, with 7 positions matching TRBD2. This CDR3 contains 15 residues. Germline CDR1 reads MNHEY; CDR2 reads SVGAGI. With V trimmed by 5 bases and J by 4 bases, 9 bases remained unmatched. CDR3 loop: CASSKPGLLSDTQYF. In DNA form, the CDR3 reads TGTGCCAGCAGTAAGCCGGGACTACTTTCAGATACGCAGTATTTT.

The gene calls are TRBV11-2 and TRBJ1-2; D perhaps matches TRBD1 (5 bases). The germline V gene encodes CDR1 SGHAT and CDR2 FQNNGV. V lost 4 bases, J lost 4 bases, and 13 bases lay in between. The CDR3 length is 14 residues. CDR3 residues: CASSSLLGGYGYTF. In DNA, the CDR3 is TGTGCCAGCAGCTCCCTCCTGGGGGGCTATGGCTACACCTTC.

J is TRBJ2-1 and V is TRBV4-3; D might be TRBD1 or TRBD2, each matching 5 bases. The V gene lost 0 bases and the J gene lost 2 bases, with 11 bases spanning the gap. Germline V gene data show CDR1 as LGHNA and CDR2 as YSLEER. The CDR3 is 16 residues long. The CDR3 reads CASSQDGGGTYNEQFF. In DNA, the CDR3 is TGCGCCAGCAGCCAAGATGGTGGGGGAACCTACAATGAGCAGTTCTTC.

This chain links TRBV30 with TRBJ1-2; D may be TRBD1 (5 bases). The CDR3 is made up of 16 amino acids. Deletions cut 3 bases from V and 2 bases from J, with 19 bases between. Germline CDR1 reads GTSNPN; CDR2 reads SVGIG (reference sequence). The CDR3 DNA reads TGTGCCTGGAGGCGAAGGGCAGGGAGCGGCAACTATGGCTACACCTTC. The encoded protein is CAWRRRAGSGNYGYTF.

CDR3 protein: CASSLGLAGSVETQYF. CDR3 in DNA: TGTGCCAGCAGCTTAGGTCTAGCGGGGTCAGTTGAGACCCAGTACTTC. The chain recombines TRBV11-1 with TRBJ2-5; TRBD2 matches 9 bases. V shed 1 base, J shed 5 bases, and the junction held 8 bases outside the gene matches. This CDR3 comprises 16 residues. Germline CDR1 SGHAT, CDR2 FQDESV (reference sequence).

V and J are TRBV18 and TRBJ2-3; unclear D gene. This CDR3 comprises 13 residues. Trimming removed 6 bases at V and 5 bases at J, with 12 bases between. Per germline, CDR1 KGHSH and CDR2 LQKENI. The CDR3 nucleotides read TGTGCCAGCTCTGCCGGACGAAGAGATACGCAGTATTTT. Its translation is CASSAGRRDTQYF.

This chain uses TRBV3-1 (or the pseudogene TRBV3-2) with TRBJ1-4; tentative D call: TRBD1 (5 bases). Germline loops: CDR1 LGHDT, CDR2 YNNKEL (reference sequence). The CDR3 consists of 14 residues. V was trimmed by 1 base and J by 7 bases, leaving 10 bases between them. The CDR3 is CASSQVGDREKLFF. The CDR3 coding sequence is TGTGCCAGCAGCCAAGTAGGGGATCGTGAAAAACTGTTTTTT.

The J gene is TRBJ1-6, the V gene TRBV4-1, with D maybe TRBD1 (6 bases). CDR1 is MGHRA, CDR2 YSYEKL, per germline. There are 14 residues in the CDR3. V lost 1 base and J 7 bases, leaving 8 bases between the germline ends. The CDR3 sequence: CASSQGTGNSPLHF. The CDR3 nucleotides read TGCGCCAGCAGCCAAGGAACAGGGAATTCACCCCTCCACTTT.

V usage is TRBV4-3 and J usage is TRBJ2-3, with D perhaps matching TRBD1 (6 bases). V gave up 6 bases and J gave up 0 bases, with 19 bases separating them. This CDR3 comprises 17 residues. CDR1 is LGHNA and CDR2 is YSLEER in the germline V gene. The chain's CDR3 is CASSLYYGTGSTDTQYF. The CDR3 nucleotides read TGCGCCAGCAGTCTCTATTATGGTACAGGGAGCACAGATACGCAGTATTTT.

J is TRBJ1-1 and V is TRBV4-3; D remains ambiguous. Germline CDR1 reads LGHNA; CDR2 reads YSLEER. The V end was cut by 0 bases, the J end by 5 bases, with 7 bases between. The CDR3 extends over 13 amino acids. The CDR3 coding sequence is TGCGCCAGCAGCCAAGATCTAGGGACTGAAGCTTTCTTT. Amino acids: CASSQDLGTEAFF.

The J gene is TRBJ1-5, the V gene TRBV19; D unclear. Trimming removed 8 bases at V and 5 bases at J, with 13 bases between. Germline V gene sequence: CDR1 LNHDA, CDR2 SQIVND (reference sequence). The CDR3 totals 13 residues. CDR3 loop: CASADGTYQPQHF. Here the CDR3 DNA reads TGTGCCAGTGCTGATGGTACATATCAGCCCCAGCATTTT.

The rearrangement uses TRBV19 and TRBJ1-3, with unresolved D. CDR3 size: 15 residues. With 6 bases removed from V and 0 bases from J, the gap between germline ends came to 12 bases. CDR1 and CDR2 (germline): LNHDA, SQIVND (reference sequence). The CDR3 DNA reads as TGTGCCAGTAGCCAGGACCTTCTCTCTGGAAACACCATATATTTT. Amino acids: CASSQDLLSGNTIYF.

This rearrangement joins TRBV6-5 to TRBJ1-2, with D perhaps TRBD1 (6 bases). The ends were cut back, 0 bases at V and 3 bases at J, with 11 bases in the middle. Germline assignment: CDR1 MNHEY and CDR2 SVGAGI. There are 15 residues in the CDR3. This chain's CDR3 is CASSYSGGPDYGYTF. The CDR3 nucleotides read TGTGCCAGCAGTTACTCTGGGGGGCCAGACTATGGCTACACCTTC.

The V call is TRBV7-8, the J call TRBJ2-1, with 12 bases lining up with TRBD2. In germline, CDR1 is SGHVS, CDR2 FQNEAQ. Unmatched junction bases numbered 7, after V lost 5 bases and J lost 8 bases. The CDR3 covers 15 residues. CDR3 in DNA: TGTGCCAGCAGCACCCGACTAGCGGGAGTTGATGAGCAGTTCTTC. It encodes CASSTRLAGVDEQFF. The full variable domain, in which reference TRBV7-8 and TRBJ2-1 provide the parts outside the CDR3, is GAGVSQSPRYKVAKRGQDVALRCDPISGHVSLFWYQQALGQGPEFLTYFQNEAQLDKSGLPSDRFFAERPEGSVSTLKIQRTQQEDSAVYLCASSTRLAGVDEQFFGPGTRLTVL.

CDR3 sequence (DNA): TGTGCCAGCAGTTTATCGGTGGGGTACCTACAAGCTGAGCAGTTCTTC. It specifies CASSLSVGYLQAEQFF. The chain joins TRBV27 to TRBJ2-1, with unresolved D. The CDR3 extends over 16 amino acids. The germline CDR1 and CDR2 sequences are MNHEY and SMNVEV (reference sequence). Trimming shortened V by 0 bases and J by 9 bases, and 18 bases separated the two germline ends.

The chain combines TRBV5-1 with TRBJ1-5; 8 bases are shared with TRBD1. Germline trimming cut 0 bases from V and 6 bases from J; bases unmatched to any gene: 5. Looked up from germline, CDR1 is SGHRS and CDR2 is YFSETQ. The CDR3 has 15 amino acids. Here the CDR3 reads CASSLGAGGGQPQHF. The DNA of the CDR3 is TGCGCCAGCAGCTTGGGTGCAGGGGGCGGTCAGCCCCAGCATTTT.

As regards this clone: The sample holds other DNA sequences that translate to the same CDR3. The CDR3 region has the DNA TGTGCCACCAGCAGAGAGGAAGGCGATGGCTACACCTTC. Protein sequence: CATSREEGDGYTF. The chain carries TRBV15 and TRBJ1-2; D unresolved. Germline V lookup: CDR1 LNHNV, CDR2 YYDKDF (reference sequence). V shed 0 bases and J shed 6 bases, with 8 bases lying between them. This CDR3 spans 13 amino acids.